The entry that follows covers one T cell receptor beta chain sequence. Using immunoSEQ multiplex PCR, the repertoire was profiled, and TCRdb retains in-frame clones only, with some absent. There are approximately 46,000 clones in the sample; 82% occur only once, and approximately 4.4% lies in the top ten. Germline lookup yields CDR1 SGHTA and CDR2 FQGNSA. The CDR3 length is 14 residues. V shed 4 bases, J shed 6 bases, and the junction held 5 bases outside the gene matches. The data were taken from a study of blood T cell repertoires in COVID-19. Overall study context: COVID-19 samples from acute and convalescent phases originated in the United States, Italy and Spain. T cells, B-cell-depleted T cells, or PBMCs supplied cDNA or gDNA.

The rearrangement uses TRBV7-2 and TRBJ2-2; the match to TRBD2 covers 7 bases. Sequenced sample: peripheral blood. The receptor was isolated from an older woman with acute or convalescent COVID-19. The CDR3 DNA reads TGTGCCAGCAGCTGGGCAGGGAGGGCCGGGGAGCTGTTTTTT. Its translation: CASSWAGRAGELFF.